The entry that follows covers one T cell receptor (beta chain) sequence. These data are taken from a study of radiotherapy plus CTLA-4 blockade in lung cancer. Produced via immunoSEQ multiplex PCR; TCRdb's table is partial and in-frame only. The sample shows tens of thousands of clones, about 79% of them seen only once. Trimming at V came to 6 bases and at J to 0 bases, leaving 3 bases not matched to a gene. The CDR3 is 15 residues long. Germline values: CDR1 WSHSY, CDR2 SAAADI. Sequenced material: peripheral blood, taken from a patient treated with radiotherapy plus ipilimumab. The chain is built from TRBV10-2 and TRBJ2-5; 11 bases agree with TRBD2. The receptor's source is a human donor with non-small cell lung cancer that progressed on radiotherapy plus ipilimumab. CDR3 DNA: TGCGCCAGCAGCCCGACTAGCGGGAACCAAGAGACCCAGTACTTC. This translates into CASSPTSGNQETQYF.